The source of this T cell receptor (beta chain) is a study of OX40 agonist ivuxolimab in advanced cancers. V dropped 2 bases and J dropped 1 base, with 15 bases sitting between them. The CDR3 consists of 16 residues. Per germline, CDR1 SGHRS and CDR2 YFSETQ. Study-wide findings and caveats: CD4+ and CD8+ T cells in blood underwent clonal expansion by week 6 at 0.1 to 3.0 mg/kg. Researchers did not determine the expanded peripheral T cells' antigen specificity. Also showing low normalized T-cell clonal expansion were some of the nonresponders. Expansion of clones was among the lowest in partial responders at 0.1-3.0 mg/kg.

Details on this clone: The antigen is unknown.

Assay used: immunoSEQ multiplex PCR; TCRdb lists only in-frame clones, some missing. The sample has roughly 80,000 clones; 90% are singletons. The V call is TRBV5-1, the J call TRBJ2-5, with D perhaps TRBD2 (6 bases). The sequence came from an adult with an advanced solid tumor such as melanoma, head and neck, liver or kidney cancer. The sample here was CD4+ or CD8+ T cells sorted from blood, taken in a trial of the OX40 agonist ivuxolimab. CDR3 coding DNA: TGCGCCAGCAGCTTTTTGGGGGGACCATCCCAAGAGACCCAGTACTTC. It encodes CASSFLGGPSQETQYF.